What follows is one T cell receptor (beta chain) and its context. Its antigen is undetermined. These data belong to a study of identical twins. Study conclusions and caveats: The conclusions drew on cross-sectional statistical analysis instead of tracking the same donors.

This CDR3 is 14 amino acids long. Trimming cost V 0 bases and J 3 bases, with 9 bases left between them. TCRdb called the 5' RACE reads again in MiXCR, with one record for every CDR3 protein. The sample lists about 890,000 distinct CDR3 sequences, about 12% seen once, with around 1.6% in the top ten. This sample was shared with a second study, whose subject was yellow fever vaccine responses in identical twins.

The TCR originated in a woman aged 18-29 years in good health. The sequenced sample consisted of PBMCs. The gene calls are TRBV12-3 or TRBV12-4 and TRBJ2-7, with D possibly matching TRBD2 (6 bases). The CDR3, as DNA: TGTGCCAGCAGTTTAGCGAATAGCGGCTACGAGCAGTACTTC. Protein product: CASSLANSGYEQYF.